At least ten counts were recorded for the clone carrying this T cell receptor (beta chain). Its antigen is not identified. CDR1 and CDR2 (germline): SGHVS, FNYEAQ. The CDR3 is made up of 13 amino acids. Trimming cost V 5 bases and J 2 bases, with 9 bases left between them. The sample originates from a study of T cells in Graves' hyperthyroidism and ophthalmopathy. Blood was obtained at the first hyperthyroidism diagnosis, which preceded any ophthalmopathy symptoms. Amplified TCR beta CDR3 regions derived from RNA transcripts. The TCR CDR3 was amplified in a first-round RT-PCR using the HTBI primer set. TCRdb used MiXCR to reprocess the multiplex PCR reads, holding one entry per CDR3 protein. Among 370,000 or so distinct CDR3 sequences, 13% were seen once, and the ten largest hold around 20%. Study outcomes and limitations: A model built on 13 V-J features separated ophthalmopathy from stable hyperthyroidism. Model predictions of ophthalmopathy came a median around 6.5 months before onset. Most thyroid clonotypes expanded above 0.001 appeared in blood too.

V is TRBV7-6 and J is TRBJ1-1; D remains unclear. The specimen was blood. This receptor was identified in a man aged 30 to 45 with Graves' hyperthyroidism that later progressed to Graves' ophthalmopathy. CDR3 loop: CASSEAPNTEAFF. The CDR3 DNA reads as TGTGCCAGCAGCGAAGCGCCAAACACTGAAGCTTTCTTT.